One sample yielded the 26 T cell receptor beta chains listed below, sequenced in a study of blood T cells in healthy people across ages. A second roughly 7 to 12 cycle PCR used barcoded and J-beta primers. MiXCR, applied by TCRdb to the 5' RACE reads, yields one record per CDR3 protein. The repertoire holds 650,000 to 1,000,000 distinct CDR3 sequences, with around 34% as singletons. Sequenced: blood. These receptors were collected from a man aged 18 to 29 in good health.

This clonotype was recorded a few times. This chain connects TRBV12-3 or TRBV12-4 to TRBJ2-1, with 7 bases identical to TRBD2. V shed 1 base, J shed 5 bases, and the junction held 5 bases outside the gene matches. This CDR3 comprises 15 residues. The CDR3 DNA reads TGTGCCAGCAGTTTAGGGACTAGGAACCACAATGAGCAGTTCTTC. Its protein is CASSLGTRNHNEQFF.

This clonotype was observed a handful of times. The chain combines TRBV6-6 with TRBJ1-1; TRBD1 matches at 7 bases. V lost 0 bases to trimming and J lost 5 bases; unmatched junction nucleotides: 12. There are 17 residues in the CDR3. In germline, CDR1 is MNHNY, CDR2 SVGAGI (reference sequence). Here the CDR3 reads CASSYSAQGNGRTEAFF. Here the CDR3 DNA reads TGTGCCAGCAGTTACTCGGCACAGGGGAATGGGAGGACTGAAGCTTTCTTT.

This clonotype was counted ten times or more. This chain joins TRBV12-3 or TRBV12-4 and TRBJ2-7; D is perhaps TRBD1 (6 bases). V shed 1 base and J shed 6 bases, with 13 bases lying between them. This CDR3 contains 14 residues. The CDR3 DNA follows: TGTGCCAGCAGTTTAGGGGCAGGGGAACGCGAGCAGTACTTC. Protein sequence: CASSLGAGEREQYF.

Worth noting for this clonotype: This may come from a read error, since a much larger clone is one base off. The V call is TRBV12-3 or TRBV12-4, the J call TRBJ2-7; 7 nucleotides agree with TRBD2. The trim removed 6 bases at V and 7 bases at J, leaving 12 bases unmatched. There are 14 residues in the CDR3. The CDR3 bases are TGTGCCAGCAGGAGCGGGGCCACCTACAATGAGCAGTACTTC. Translated: CASRSGATYNEQYF.

J is TRBJ2-7 and V is TRBV5-1; a weak D match, TRBD2 (6 bases). The CDR3 has 15 residues. V was pared by 0 bases and J by 4 bases, with 14 bases between. From germline, CDR1 is SGHRS and CDR2 YFSETQ. The chain's CDR3 is CASSLAGGVFYEQYF. CDR3 nucleotides: TGCGCCAGCAGCTTGGCAGGCGGGGTTTTTTACGAGCAGTACTTC.

In this sample, this clonotype turned up a few times. The V gene is TRBV7-9, the J gene TRBJ2-3; 8 bases match TRBD2. Germline V gives CDR1 SEHNR, CDR2 FQNEAQ (reference sequence). The CDR3 is 17 amino acids. V was pared by 4 bases and J by 2 bases, with 11 bases of the junction left unmatched. CDR3 coding DNA: TGTGCCAGCAGCTACTTATCGGGAGGGGGGAACACAGATACGCAGTATTTT. Protein sequence: CASSYLSGGGNTDTQYF.

This clonotype was detected only a few times. The chain links TRBV5-5 to TRBJ1-2; D unresolved. This CDR3 has 16 residues. V shed 0 bases and J shed 7 bases, with 19 bases lying between them. The V gene's germline CDR1 is SGHKS and CDR2 YYEKEE (reference sequence). The CDR3 spells CASSLVGDTWEAGYTF. In DNA form, the CDR3 reads TGTGCCAGCAGCTTGGTTGGTGACACCTGGGAAGCTGGCTACACCTTC.

This clonotype turned up a few times. The chain couples TRBV9 to TRBJ1-1; TRBD1 might be the D (5 bases). CDR3 length: 14 amino acids. Trimming left V 0 bases short and J 1 base short, with 7 bases between. Germline-derived CDR1 and CDR2 are SGDLS and YYNGEE. This CDR3 reads CASSVGGENTEAFF. In DNA form, the CDR3 reads TGTGCCAGCAGCGTAGGAGGGGAGAACACTGAAGCTTTCTTT.

The chain recombines TRBV2 with TRBJ1-5, with a possible D match to TRBD1 (5 bases). The CDR3 is 13 residues long. Germline CDR1 reads SNHLY; CDR2 reads FYNNEI. The V gene lost 3 bases and the J gene lost 7 bases, with 10 bases spanning the gap. The CDR3 DNA follows: TGTGCCAGCAGTGACGCCAGGGCGCAGCCCCAGCATTTT. This sequence encodes CASSDARAQPQHF. Together with reference TRBV2 and TRBJ1-5, the CDR3 gives the full variable domain: EPEVTQTPSHQVTQMGQEVILRCVPISNHLYFYWYRQILGQKVEFLVSFYNNEISEKSEIFDDQFSVERPDGSNFTLKIRSTKLEDSAMYFCASSDARAQPQHFGDGTRLSIL.

There are many counts of this clonotype. The chain couples TRBV9 to TRBJ2-1, with 8 bases fitting TRBD2. Germline V CDR1 and CDR2: SGDLS, YYNGEE. This CDR3 contains 14 residues. J lost 8 bases, V lost 0 bases, and 4 bases had no gene match. CDR3 in DNA: TGTGCCAGCAGCGTAGCGGGGGGGCCGTATGAGCAGTTCTTC. Protein product: CASSVAGGPYEQFF. Filled out from reference TRBV9 and TRBJ2-1, the complete variable domain reads DSGVTQTPKHLITATGQRVTLRCSPRSGDLSVYWYQQSLDQGLQFLIQYYNGEERAKGNILERFSAQQFPDLHSELNLSSLELGDSALYFCASSVAGGPYEQFFGPGTRLTVL.

At least ten counts were recorded for this clonotype. V gene TRBV12-3 or TRBV12-4 combines with J gene TRBJ2-6; D is unclear. The CDR3 covers 14 residues. V was trimmed by 6 bases and J by 2 bases, leaving 8 bases between them. Here the CDR3 reads CASSFRTGANVLTF. CDR3 coding DNA: TGTGCCAGCAGCTTCCGGACTGGGGCCAACGTCCTGACTTTC.

V is TRBV11-3 and J is TRBJ2-1; D gene unclear. This CDR3 region has 12 residues. Germline CDR1 SGHNT, CDR2 YENEEA. The ends were cut back, 0 bases at V and 8 bases at J, with 5 bases in the middle. The CDR3: CASSLDRDEQFF. The DNA of the CDR3 is TGTGCCAGCAGCTTAGACCGGGATGAGCAGTTCTTC.

This chain connects TRBV7-2 to TRBJ2-1; TRBD1 aligns across 8 bases. The J call may be in error: the DNA end matches TRBJ2-7 better. The CDR3 is 18 residues long. Germline V CDR1 and CDR2: SGHTA, FQGNSA. CDR3 protein: CASSLWDRSYSSYNEQYF. The CDR3 DNA follows: TGTGCCAGCAGCTTATGGGACAGGTCATATAGCTCCTACAATGAGCAGTACTTC.

Many counts were recorded for this clonotype. The chain couples TRBV5-1 to TRBJ1-2; D perhaps matches TRBD1 (5 bases). V gave up 0 bases and J gave up 7 bases, with 22 bases separating them. The germline V gene has CDR1 SGHRS and CDR2 YFSETQ. This CDR3 is built from 17 residues. The CDR3 loop is CASSLDLGTISDFGYTF. Here the CDR3 DNA reads TGCGCCAGCAGCTTGGACCTCGGGACGATTTCGGATTTTGGCTACACCTTC.

Remarks on this clonotype: Its ends do not fully match the called genes, so a read error is possible. The chain combines TRBV20-1 with TRBJ1-1; D remains unclear. Germline CDR1 reads DFQATT; CDR2 reads SNEGSKA (reference sequence). The CDR3 runs 15 residues. In DNA form, the CDR3 reads TGCAGTGCTAGAGATCGGGCCCTCTCGAACACTGAAACTTTCTTT. Protein: CSARDRALSNTETFF.

This clonotype was seen more than once but under ten times. The rearrangement joins TRBV6-5 to TRBJ2-7, with TRBD1 as a possible D gene (6 bases). The ends were cut back, 1 base at V and 0 bases at J, with 10 bases in the middle. The CDR3 contains 15 residues. Germline V lookup: CDR1 MNHEY, CDR2 SVGAGI. The CDR3 DNA reads as TGTGCCAGCAGTTACTTGACAGGTCGCTCCTACGAGCAGTACTTC. The encoded protein is CASSYLTGRSYEQYF.

The chain uses TRBV28 and TRBJ2-5; D perhaps matches TRBD1 (5 bases). The length of the CDR3 is 15 residues. Trimming took off 3 bases at V and 5 bases at J, with 16 bases between the two ends. Germline lookup yields CDR1 MDHEN and CDR2 SYDVKM. The chain's CDR3 is CASSFGTGYVETQYF. The CDR3 DNA reads as TGTGCCAGCAGTTTTGGAACAGGATATGTGGAGACCCAGTACTTC.

This clonotype was observed a handful of times. V gene TRBV7-9 combines with J gene TRBJ1-3; a possible D gene is TRBD1 (5 bases). The CDR3 consists of 17 residues. Between the trimmed V and J ends, which lost 4 bases and 2 bases, there was a span of 18 bases. CDR1 is SEHNR and CDR2 is FQNEAQ in the germline V gene (reference sequence). The CDR3 DNA follows: TGTGCCAGCAGCTCTTCAGCCCGGGACTTCCCTGGAAACACCATATATTTT. Translating gives CASSSSARDFPGNTIYF.

This clonotype was recorded many times. This chain connects TRBV12-3 or TRBV12-4 to TRBJ2-5; no firm D call. V was pared by 2 bases and J by 3 bases, with 10 bases between. The CDR3 length is 14 residues. In nucleotides, the CDR3 is TGTGCCAGCAGTTTAAACCCCAGGAAAGAGACCCAGTACTTC. Residues: CASSLNPRKETQYF.

A few counts support this clonotype. The chain carries TRBV13 and TRBJ2-3; 7 positions match TRBD2. This CDR3 is 15 amino acids long. Germline V CDR1 and CDR2: PRHDT, FYEKMQ (reference sequence). Losses at the gene ends were 5 bases for V and 0 bases for J; bases not matched to a gene: 5. The CDR3 DNA is TGTGCCAGCAGCCACCGACTAGCAAGCACAGATACGCAGTATTTT. Encoded protein: CASSHRLASTDTQYF.

This clonotype turned up a few times. The chain couples TRBV6-1 to TRBJ2-2; 7 bases are a match to TRBD1. The ends lost 6 bases at V and 3 bases at J; junction bases unmatched: 16. The CDR3 has 18 amino acids. Germline assignment: CDR1 MNHNS and CDR2 SASEGT. CDR3 coding DNA: TGTGCCAGCAGCCTTAACCTCGACAGGGTTCGATACACCGGGGAGCTGTTTTTT. Translated, it gives CASSLNLDRVRYTGELFF.

The CDR3 region is CASSPGTGGNEQYF. The CDR3 DNA reads as TGTGCCAGCAGCCCCGGGACAGGGGGGAACGAGCAGTACTTC. This chain connects TRBV6-1 to TRBJ2-7; 11 bases match TRBD1. Germline V lookup: CDR1 MNHNS, CDR2 SASEGT. The CDR3 contains 14 residues. The junction had 6 bases not matched to a gene; V was cut back by 6 bases and J by 5 bases.

Comment on this clonotype: At one of its ends the junction is not consistent with the germline gene, which may arise from a read error. This sequence joins TRBV2 and TRBJ2-4; D remains unclear. The DNA matches TRBJ2-7 better at its end, which makes the J call doubtful. There are 12 residues in the CDR3. The V gene's germline CDR1 is SNHLY and CDR2 FYNNEI. DNA for the CDR3: TGTACCAGCAGTGTACGAGTACCCGAGCAGTACTTC. Protein sequence: CTSSVRVPEQYF.

The chain is built from TRBV27 and TRBJ1-2; D is uncertain. V lost 7 bases, J lost 0 bases, and 9 bases lay in between. This CDR3 contains 13 residues. Germline assignment: CDR1 MNHEY and CDR2 SMNVEV (reference sequence). The CDR3 nucleotides read TGTGCCAGCAAGACACGCTCTAACTATGGCTACACCTTC. Amino acids: CASKTRSNYGYTF.

This clonotype was counted many times. J is TRBJ1-2 and V is TRBV20-1; D uncertain. CDR1 and CDR2 (germline): DFQATT, SNEGSKA (reference sequence). This CDR3 spans 11 amino acids. The V and J ends lost 4 bases and 7 bases respectively, with 10 bases between them. The CDR3: CSATRLGGYTF. CDR3 in DNA: TGCAGTGCTACCCGCCTGGGTGGCTACACCTTC.

J is TRBJ2-5 and V is TRBV20-1; the match to TRBD2 covers 10 bases. With 7 bases clipped from V and 5 bases from J, the junction kept 10 bases outside the gene matches. The V gene's germline CDR1 is DFQATT and CDR2 SNEGSKA (reference sequence). This CDR3 is built from 14 residues. The CDR3 sequence is CSGVAGGFAETQYF. Written as DNA, the CDR3 is TGCAGTGGGGTAGCGGGAGGATTTGCGGAGACCCAGTACTTC.